This TCR beta chain was captured by sequencing in a study of shared clonotypes between healthy human individuals. Trimming took 9 bases from V and 6 from J, leaving 10 bases between them. Germline V gene lookup returns CDR1 SGHRS and CDR2 YFSETQ. This CDR3 contains 11 residues. Once extracted for a subset, genomic DNA was divided evenly among several immunoSEQ plates. Original handling: Owing to the provision of junction-only sequences devoid of quality scores by immunoSEQ, filtering differed. TCRdb keeps only in-frame clones here, not all; method: immunoSEQ multiplex PCR. That table furnishes V, J and clone size, whereas the DNA furnished D and trimming. This sample yields about 380,000 clones, of which about 96% are seen a single time; approximately 0.32% belongs to the top ten. Overall study findings and caveats: Clonotypes which were not shared had lower generation probabilities than clonotypes that all four donors shared. Inspection by rarefaction showed sorted-subset sequencing to be incomplete despite large depth.

Concerning this clone itself: No antigen is known for it.

Sequencing used memory CD8+ T cells sorted from blood. Indicated subset: CD45RO+ cells pooled with CCR7-negative TemRA cells. The chain is built from TRBV5-1 and TRBJ2-1; no reliable D call. This clonotype originated in a man between 25 and 39 years old in good health. The CDR3, as DNA: TGCGCCACCCCACGAGGCAATGAGCAGTTCTTC. Translation: CATPRGNEQFF.